Below, one T cell receptor (beta chain) is given with its context. The antigen is not known. TCRdb re-analysed the reads in MiXCR, keeping a single row per CDR3 protein. The data contain about 740,000 distinct CDR3 sequences, 35% to 45% of them singletons. The data were obtained in a study of T cell repertoires in cytomegalovirus infection. The study, taken as a whole, reports: HLA-C-restricted CMV-specific TCR beta clonotypes were dominant in the ex vivo response.

What was sequenced was PBMCs. This TCR derives from a human donor in good health (CMV status not recorded). Some clones in this sample may be carry-over from other donors' samples.

CDR3 amino acids: CASSLKSGNTIYF. The CDR3 coding sequence is TGTGCCAGCAGCTTGAAGTCTGGAAACACCATATATTTT. V gene TRBV7-9 combines with J gene TRBJ1-3; no firm D call. Trimming removed 3 bases at V and 1 base at J, with 4 bases between. The germline gives CDR1 SEHNR, CDR2 FQNEAQ (reference sequence). The CDR3 sequence is 13 residues long.